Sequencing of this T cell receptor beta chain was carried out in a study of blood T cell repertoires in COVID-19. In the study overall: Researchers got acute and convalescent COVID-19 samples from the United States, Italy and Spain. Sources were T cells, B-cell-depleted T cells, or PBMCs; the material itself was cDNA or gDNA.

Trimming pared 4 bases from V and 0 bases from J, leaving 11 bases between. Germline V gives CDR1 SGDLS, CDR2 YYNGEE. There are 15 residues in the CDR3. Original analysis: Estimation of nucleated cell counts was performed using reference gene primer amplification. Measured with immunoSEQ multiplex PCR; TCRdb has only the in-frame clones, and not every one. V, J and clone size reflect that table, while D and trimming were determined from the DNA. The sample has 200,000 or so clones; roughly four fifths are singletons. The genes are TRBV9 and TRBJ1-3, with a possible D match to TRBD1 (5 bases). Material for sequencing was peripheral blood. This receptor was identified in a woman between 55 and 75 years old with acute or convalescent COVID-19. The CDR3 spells CASSPGGNSGNTIYF. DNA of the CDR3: TGTGCCAGCAGCCCCGGGGGGAACTCTGGAAACACCATATATTTT.